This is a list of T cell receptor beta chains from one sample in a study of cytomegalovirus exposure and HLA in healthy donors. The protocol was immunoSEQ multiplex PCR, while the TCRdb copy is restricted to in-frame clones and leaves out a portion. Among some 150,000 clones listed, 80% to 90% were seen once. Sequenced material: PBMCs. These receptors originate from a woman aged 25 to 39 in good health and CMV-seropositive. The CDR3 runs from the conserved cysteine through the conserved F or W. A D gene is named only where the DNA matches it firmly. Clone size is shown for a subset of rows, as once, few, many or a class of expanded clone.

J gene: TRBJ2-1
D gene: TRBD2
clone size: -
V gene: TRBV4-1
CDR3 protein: CASRLSGGHSYNEQFF
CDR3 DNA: TGCGCCAGCAGACTTAGCGGGGGGCACTCCTACAATGAGCAGTTCTTC

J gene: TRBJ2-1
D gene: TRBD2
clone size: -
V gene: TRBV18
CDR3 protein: CASSGSRGDEQFF
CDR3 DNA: TGTGCCAGCTCCGGGTCGCGGGGGGATGAGCAGTTCTTC

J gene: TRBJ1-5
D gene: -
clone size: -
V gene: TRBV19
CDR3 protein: CASSRGVSRTGSNQPQHF
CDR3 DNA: TGTGCCAGTAGTAGGGGTGTATCCCGGACGGGAAGCAATCAGCCCCAGCATTTT

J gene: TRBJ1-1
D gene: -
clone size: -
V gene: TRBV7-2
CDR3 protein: CASSFRVNTEAFF
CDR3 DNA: TGTGCCAGCAGCTTCAGGGTGAACACTGAAGCTTTCTTT

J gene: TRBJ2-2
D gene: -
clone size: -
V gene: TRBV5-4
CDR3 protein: CASSSGPGTPTGELFF
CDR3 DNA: TGTGCCAGCAGCTCGGGCCCCGGGACACCCACCGGGGAGCTGTTTTTT

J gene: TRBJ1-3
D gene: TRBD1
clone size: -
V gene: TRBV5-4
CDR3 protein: CASSFGTGGGNTIYF
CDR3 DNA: TGTGCCAGCAGCTTCGGGACAGGGGGTGGAAACACCATATATTTT

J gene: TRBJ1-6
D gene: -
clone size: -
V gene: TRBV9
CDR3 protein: CASSVADNSPLHF
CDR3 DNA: TGTGCCAGCAGCGTAGCAGATAATTCACCCCTCCACTTT

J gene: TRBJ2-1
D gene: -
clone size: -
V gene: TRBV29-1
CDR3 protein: CSVEVRPRRNEQFF
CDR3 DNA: TGCAGCGTTGAAGTTAGGCCGAGGAGGAATGAGCAGTTCTTC

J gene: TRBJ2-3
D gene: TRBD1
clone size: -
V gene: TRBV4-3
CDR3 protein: CASSHSGTGKNTQYF
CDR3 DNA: TGCGCCAGCAGCCACTCCGGGACAGGGAAAAATACGCAGTATTTT

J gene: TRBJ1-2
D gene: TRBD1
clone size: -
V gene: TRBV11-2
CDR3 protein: CASSLFPGQGDYYYGYTF
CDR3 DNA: TGTGCCAGCAGCTTATTCCCGGGACAGGGAGACTATTACTATGGCTACACCTTC

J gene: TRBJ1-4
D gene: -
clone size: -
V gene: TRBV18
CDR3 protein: CASSRSALGEKLFF
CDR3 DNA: TGTGCCAGCTCACGGAGCGCCCTCGGGGAAAAACTGTTTTTT

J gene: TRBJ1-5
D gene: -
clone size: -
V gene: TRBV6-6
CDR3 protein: CASSQPQHF
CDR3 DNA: TGTGCCTCCAGTCAGCCCCAGCATTTT

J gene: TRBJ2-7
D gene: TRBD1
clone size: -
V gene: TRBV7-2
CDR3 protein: CASSPPRTGVYEQYF
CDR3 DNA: TGTGCCAGCAGCCCTCCTCGGACAGGGGTCTACGAGCAGTACTTC

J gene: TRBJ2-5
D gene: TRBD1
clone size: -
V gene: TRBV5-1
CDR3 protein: CASSLDRVRETQYF
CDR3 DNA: TGCGCCAGCAGCCTGGACAGGGTTCGGGAGACCCAGTACTTC

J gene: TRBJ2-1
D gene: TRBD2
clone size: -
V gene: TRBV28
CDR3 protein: CASSPHGGVNEQFF
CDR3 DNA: TGTGCCAGCAGCCCTCACGGGGGGGTCAATGAGCAGTTCTTC

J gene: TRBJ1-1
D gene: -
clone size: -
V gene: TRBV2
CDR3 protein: CASTLQGLKNTEAFF
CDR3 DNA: TGTGCCAGCACCCTACAGGGTCTGAAAAACACTGAAGCTTTCTTT

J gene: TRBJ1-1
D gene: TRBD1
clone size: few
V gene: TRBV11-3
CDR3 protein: CASSLGPGQGVSTEAFF
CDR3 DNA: TGTGCCAGCAGCTTAGGACCGGGACAGGGGGTTAGCACTGAAGCTTTCTTT

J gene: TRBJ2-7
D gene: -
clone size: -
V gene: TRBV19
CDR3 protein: CASSCIPGGACSLYEQYF
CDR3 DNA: TGTGCCAGTAGCTGTATCCCAGGAGGGGCGTGTTCCCTCTACGAGCAGTACTTC

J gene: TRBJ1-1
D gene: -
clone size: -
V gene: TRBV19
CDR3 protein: CASKPTGVIEAFF
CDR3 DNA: TGTGCCAGTAAACCGACAGGAGTAATCGAAGCTTTCTTT

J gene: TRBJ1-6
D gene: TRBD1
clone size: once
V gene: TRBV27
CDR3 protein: CASSLPRDSPANSPLHF
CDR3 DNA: TGTGCCAGCAGTTTGCCCAGGGACAGCCCGGCGAATTCACCCCTCCACTTT

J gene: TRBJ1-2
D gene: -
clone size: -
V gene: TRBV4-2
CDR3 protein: CASSQGTLSTLYYGYTF
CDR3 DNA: TGTGCCAGCAGCCAGGGGACATTGAGTACCCTTTACTATGGCTACACCTTC

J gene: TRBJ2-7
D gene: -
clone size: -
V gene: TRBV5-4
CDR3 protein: CASNEARAGEQYF
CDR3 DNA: TGTGCCAGCAATGAGGCCAGGGCAGGCGAGCAGTACTTC

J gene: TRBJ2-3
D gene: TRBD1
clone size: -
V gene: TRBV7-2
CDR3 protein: CASSLVGQGSDTQYF
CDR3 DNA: TGTGCCAGCAGCTTAGTGGGACAGGGATCAGATACGCAGTATTTT

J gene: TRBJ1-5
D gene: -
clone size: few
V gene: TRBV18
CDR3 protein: CASSLDRDQPQHF
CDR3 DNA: TGTGCCAGCTCACTGGACAGAGATCAGCCCCAGCATTTT

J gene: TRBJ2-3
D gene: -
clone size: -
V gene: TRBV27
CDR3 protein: CASTTLSEGEPTDTQYF
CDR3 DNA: TGTGCCAGCACAACCCTGAGCGAAGGGGAACCGACAGATACGCAGTATTTT

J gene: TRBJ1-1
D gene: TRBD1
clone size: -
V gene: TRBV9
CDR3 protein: CASSDQGANTEAFF
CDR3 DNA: TGTGCCAGCAGCGACCAGGGGGCTAACACTGAAGCTTTCTTT

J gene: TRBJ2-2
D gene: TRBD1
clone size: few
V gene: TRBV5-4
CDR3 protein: CASSSPGQGKAGELFF
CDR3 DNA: TGTGCCAGCAGCTCTCCGGGACAGGGGAAGGCCGGGGAGCTGTTTTTT

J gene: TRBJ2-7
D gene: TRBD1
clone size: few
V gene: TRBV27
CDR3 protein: CASSLGQGAYEQYF
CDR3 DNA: TGTGCCAGCAGTCTGGGACAGGGGGCCTACGAGCAGTACTTC

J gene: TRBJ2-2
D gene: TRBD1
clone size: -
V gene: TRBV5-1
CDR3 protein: CASSPGTGWNTGELFF
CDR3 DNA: TGCGCCAGCAGCCCCGGGACAGGGTGGAACACCGGGGAGCTGTTTTTT